Listed below are T cell receptor beta chains from one sample, sequenced in a study of blood T cell repertoires in COVID-19. Some clones are missing from TCRdb's copy, which holds only in-frame ones; the method was immunoSEQ multiplex PCR. The profile shows around 250,000 clones, about 86% of them singletons. Sequences were obtained from peripheral blood. All receptors derive from a man between 60 and 75 years old with acute or convalescent COVID-19. Both conserved end residues are part of each CDR3. The D gene is left open where the match is weak. Rows may omit the clone size; those that give it use once, few, many or a size class.

.	.	TRBJ1-2	14	TRBV19	CASSPEWTNYGYTF	TGTGCCAGTAGCCCCGAGTGGACAAACTATGGCTACACCTTC
TRBD2	.	TRBJ2-1	15	TRBV9	CASSAPSGGYNEQFF	TGTGCCAGCAGCGCTCCTAGCGGGGGCTACAATGAGCAGTTCTTC
TRBD2	.	TRBJ2-1	16	TRBV9	CASDSGTSGRGDEQFF	TGTGCCAGCGACTCCGGGACTAGCGGGAGAGGAGATGAGCAGTTCTTC
TRBD1	.	TRBJ1-2	16	TRBV4-2	CASSQDVGRGLGGYTF	TGTGCCAGCAGCCAAGATGTTGGCAGGGGGCTGGGTGGCTACACCTTC
TRBD1	.	TRBJ2-3	16	TRBV11-2	CASSPGQGRGTDTQYF	TGTGCCAGCAGCCCCGGACAGGGAAGGGGCACAGATACGCAGTATTTT
.	.	TRBJ2-7	14	TRBV4-1	CASSSGLASNEQYF	TGCGCCAGCAGCAGTGGGCTAGCTAGCAACGAGCAGTACTTC
.	few	TRBJ1-1	15	TRBV18	CASSPVRGMNTEAFF	TGTGCCAGCTCACCAGTAAGGGGGATGAACACTGAAGCTTTCTTT
TRBD2	.	TRBJ2-1	17	TRBV7-2	CASSTGGLAGGGNEQFF	TGTGCCAGCAGCACAGGGGGACTAGCGGGAGGGGGCAATGAGCAGTTCTTC
.	.	TRBJ1-4	18	TRBV5-5	CASSLQTGTIFTSEKLFF	TGTGCCAGCAGCTTACAGACAGGAACGATCTTCACCTCGGAAAAACTGTTTTTT
.	.	TRBJ2-5	14	TRBV4-3	CASNQDTSKETQYF	TGCGCCAGCAACCAAGATACTAGCAAAGAGACCCAGTACTTC
TRBD1	.	TRBJ2-7	16	TRBV4-2	CASSQAGTGATYEQYF	TGTGCCAGCAGCCAAGCCGGGACAGGGGCCACCTACGAGCAGTACTTC
TRBD2	.	TRBJ2-3	15	TRBV5-4	CASSLGGAGSYTQYF	TGTGCCAGCAGCTTGGGTGGAGCGGGAAGCTATACGCAGTATTTT
.	.	TRBJ2-1	13	TRBV12-3/TRBV12-4	CASRTGIHNEQFF	TGTGCCAGCCGGACGGGAATCCACAATGAGCAGTTCTTC
.	.	TRBJ1-4	14	TRBV30	CAWSETRGGEKLFF	TGTGCCTGGAGCGAAACAAGGGGGGGCGAAAAACTGTTTTTT
TRBD2	.	TRBJ2-1	15	TRBV7-3	CASSLTSGTLNEQFF	TGTGCCAGCAGCCTCACTAGCGGGACGCTTAATGAGCAGTTCTTC
.	.	TRBJ2-3	16	TRBV5-1	CASSLDGAVRTDTQYF	TGCGCCAGCAGCTTGGACGGAGCGGTTCGCACAGATACGCAGTATTTT
TRBD2	.	TRBJ2-1	14	TRBV5-1	CASNSLAGPDEQFF	TGCGCCAGCAACTCTCTAGCGGGCCCCGATGAGCAGTTCTTC
TRBD1	.	TRBJ1-5	14	TRBV30	CAWSAGTGGQPQHF	TGTGCCTGGAGTGCAGGGACAGGGGGACAGCCCCAGCATTTT
.	.	TRBJ2-5	11	TRBV7-8	CASSSLETQYF	TGTGCCAGCAGCTCTTTAGAGACCCAGTACTTC
TRBD1	.	TRBJ1-3	17	TRBV9	CASSLRQGSDSGNTIYF	TGTGCCAGCAGCCTCCGACAGGGATCCGACTCTGGAAACACCATATATTTT
.	.	TRBJ2-3	13	TRBV25-1	CASRRDGSVDVYF	TGTGCCAGCAGGCGGGACGGATCCGTTGATGTGTATTTT
TRBD1	.	TRBJ1-6	14	TRBV7-9	CASSFGTGRSPLHF	TGTGCCAGCAGCTTCGGGACAGGGCGATCACCCCTCCACTTT
TRBD1	.	TRBJ2-7	15	TRBV4-3	CASSQGTGGAYEQYF	TGCGCCAGCAGCCAAGGGACAGGGGGGGCCTACGAGCAGTACTTC
TRBD2	.	TRBJ2-1	17	TRBV19	CASSIVPSAGGGAEQFF	TGTGCCAGTAGTATCGTTCCTTCCGCGGGAGGCGGCGCTGAGCAGTTCTTC
.	.	TRBJ2-3	12	TRBV5-1	CASRSSADTQYF	TGCGCCAGCAGGTCTAGTGCAGATACGCAGTATTTT
.	.	TRBJ2-7	15	TRBV4-3	CASSQDTGSTYEQYF	TGCGCCAGCAGCCAAGACACCGGGAGTACCTACGAGCAGTACTTC
.	once	TRBJ2-7	12	TRBV29-1	CSAKEGSYEQYF	TGCAGCGCCAAGGAGGGGTCCTACGAGCAGTACTTC
TRBD2	.	TRBJ2-1	17	TRBV28	CASSLWGGESSYNEQFF	TGTGCCAGCAGTTTATGGGGGGGGGAAAGCTCCTACAATGAGCAGTTCTTC
.	.	TRBJ1-2	12	TRBV5-4	CASSSPLGGYTF	TGTGCCAGCAGCTCCCCCCTCGGGGGCTACACCTTC
TRBD1	.	TRBJ1-1	18	TRBV28	CASGWGVYRTGKNTEAFF	TGTGCCAGCGGTTGGGGAGTCTATAGGACAGGGAAGAACACTGAAGCTTTCTTT
.	.	TRBJ1-4	14	TRBV30	CAGRYGATNEKLFF	TGTGCCGGGAGGTATGGAGCAACTAATGAAAAACTGTTTTTT
TRBD1	.	TRBJ1-1	13	TRBV9	CASSPSLDRETFF	TGTGCCAGCAGCCCCAGCCTGGACAGGGAAACTTTCTTT
.	.	TRBJ2-1	15	TRBV9	CASSVRLVSHNEQFF	TGTGCCAGCAGCGTAAGACTAGTATCCCACAATGAGCAGTTCTTC
.	few	TRBJ2-2	13	TRBV25-1	CASKWSRTGELFF	TGTGCCAGCAAATGGAGTCGGACCGGGGAGCTGTTTTTT
.	few	TRBJ2-1	14	TRBV7-2	CASSFTTDYNEQFF	TGTGCCAGCAGCTTTACAACCGATTACAATGAGCAGTTCTTC
.	.	TRBJ2-5	13	TRBV5-4	CASSLGPRETQYF	TGTGCCAGCAGCTTGGGGCCCCGCGAGACCCAGTACTTC
.	.	TRBJ2-3	14	TRBV9	CASSVWGRTDTQYF	TGTGCCAGCAGCGTATGGGGGCGCACAGATACGCAGTATTTT
.	.	TRBJ2-1	12	TRBV28	CASSFTSNEQFF	TGTGCCAGCAGTTTTACATCAAATGAGCAGTTCTTC
TRBD2	.	TRBJ2-1	19	TRBV2	CASSEADGLAGARSNEQFF	TGTGCCAGCAGTGAAGCGGATGGGCTAGCGGGAGCGAGGAGCAATGAGCAGTTCTTC
TRBD2	.	TRBJ2-7	12	TRBV6-6	CASRGTSSEQYF	TGTGCCAGCAGAGGGACTAGCAGCGAGCAGTACTTC
TRBD2	.	TRBJ2-1	16	TRBV19	CASRRAGRSSYNEQFF	TGTGCCAGTAGGAGAGCGGGAAGGAGCTCCTACAATGAGCAGTTCTTC
TRBD2	.	TRBJ2-2	18	TRBV19	CASSIGRSSGILTGELFF	TGTGCCAGTAGTATAGGTCGGAGTAGCGGGATACTAACCGGGGAGCTGTTTTTT
TRBD1	.	TRBJ1-5	15	TRBV6-5	CASRRDRGADQPQHF	TGTGCCAGCCGGAGAGACAGGGGAGCGGATCAGCCCCAGCATTTT
TRBD1	.	TRBJ1-2	15	TRBV3-1/TRBV3-2	CASSQNRQGHYGYTF	TGTGCCAGCAGCCAAAATCGACAGGGCCACTATGGCTACACCTTC
.	.	TRBJ1-1	15	TRBV4-1	CASSLSGELNTEAFF	TGCGCCAGCAGCCTAAGCGGGGAGCTGAACACTGAAGCTTTCTTT
.	.	TRBJ1-1	14	TRBV19	CASSIDQVNTEAFF	TGTGCCAGTAGTATTGATCAGGTAAACACTGAAGCTTTCTTT
TRBD2	.	TRBJ2-7	14	TRBV7-2	CASSETSATYEQYF	TGTGCCAGCAGCGAGACTAGCGCTACCTACGAGCAGTACTTC
TRBD1	.	TRBJ1-1	12	TRBV7-9	CASRTGTGKPFF	TGTGCCAGCAGAACCGGGACAGGGAAACCTTTCTTT
TRBD1	.	TRBJ1-1	15	TRBV15	CATRIPGQERTEAFF	TGTGCCACCAGAATTCCGGGACAGGAAAGGACTGAAGCTTTCTTT
TRBD1	.	TRBJ1-5	15	TRBV18	CASSPKGQGSQPQHF	TGTGCCAGCTCACCAAAGGGACAGGGCAGTCAGCCCCAGCATTTT
TRBD2	.	TRBJ2-7	15	TRBV6-5	CASRFRAGGLYEQYF	TGTGCCAGCAGGTTTAGGGCGGGAGGACTTTACGAGCAGTACTTC
.	.	TRBJ1-2	17	TRBV4-3	CASSQAYDSYDNYGYTF	TGCGCCAGCAGCCAAGCCTACGACAGCTACGATAACTATGGCTACACCTTC
TRBD2	.	TRBJ2-1	15	TRBV7-3	CASSLAGGPYNEQFF	TGTGCCAGCAGCTTGGCGGGAGGTCCCTACAATGAGCAGTTCTTC